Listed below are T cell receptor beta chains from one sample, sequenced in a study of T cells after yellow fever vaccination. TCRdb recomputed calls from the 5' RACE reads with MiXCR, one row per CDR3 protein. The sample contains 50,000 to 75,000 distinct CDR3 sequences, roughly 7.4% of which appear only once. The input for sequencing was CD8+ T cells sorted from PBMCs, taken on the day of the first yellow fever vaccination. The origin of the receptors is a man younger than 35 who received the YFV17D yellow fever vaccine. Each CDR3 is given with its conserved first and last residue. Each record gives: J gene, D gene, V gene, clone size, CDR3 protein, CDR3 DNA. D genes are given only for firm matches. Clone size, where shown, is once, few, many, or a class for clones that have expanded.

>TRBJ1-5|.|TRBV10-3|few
CAISEDLGAGVNQPQHF
TGTGCCATCAGTGAGGATTTGGGGGCAGGGGTGAATCAGCCCCAGCATTTT
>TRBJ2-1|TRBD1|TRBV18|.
CASSPTGAPPHEQFF
TGTGCCAGCTCACCCACAGGGGCCCCCCCCCATGAGCAGTTCTTC
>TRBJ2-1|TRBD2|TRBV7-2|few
CASSPRTSGGSYNEQFF
TGTGCCAGCAGCCCCAGGACCAGCGGGGGATCCTACAATGAGCAGTTCTTC
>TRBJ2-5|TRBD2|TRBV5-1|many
CASSWGLAGGYNQETQYF
TGCGCCAGCAGCTGGGGACTAGCGGGGGGCTATAACCAAGAGACCCAGTACTTC
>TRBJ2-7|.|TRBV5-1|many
CASSFGTDEYEQYF
TGCGCCAGCAGCTTCGGGACCGACGAGTACGAGCAGTACTTC
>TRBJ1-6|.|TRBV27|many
CASSPIPPRGNSPLHF
TGTGCCAGCAGCCCTATACCGCCCAGAGGGAACTCACCCCTCCACTTT
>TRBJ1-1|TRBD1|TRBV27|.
CASRKTGLNTEAFF
TGTGCCAGCAGAAAGACAGGGTTGAACACTGAAGCTTTCTTT
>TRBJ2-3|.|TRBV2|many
CASYRGARTDTQYF
TGTGCCAGCTATCGAGGGGCCCGCACAGATACGCAGTATTTT
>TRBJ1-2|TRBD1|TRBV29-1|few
CSAPQDRGGGYTF
TGCAGCGCCCCCCAAGACAGGGGAGGCGGCTACACCTTC
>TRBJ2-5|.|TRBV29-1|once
CSVAIGGQETQYF
TGCAGCGTGGCTATAGGGGGACAAGAGACCCAGTACTTC
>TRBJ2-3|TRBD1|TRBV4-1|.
CASSHLPGQGSTDTQYF
TGCGCCAGCAGCCACCTTCCGGGACAGGGGAGCACAGATACGCAGTATTTT
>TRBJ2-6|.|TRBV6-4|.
CASSGGAGANVLTF
TGTGCCAGCAGTGGGGGGGCTGGGGCCAACGTCCTGACTTTC
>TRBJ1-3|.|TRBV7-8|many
CASSPQNSGNTIYF
TGTGCCAGCAGCCCACAAAACTCTGGAAACACCATATATTTT
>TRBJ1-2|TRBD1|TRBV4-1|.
CASSQDSTGPRGGYTF
TGCGCCAGCAGCCAAGATTCGACAGGGCCAAGAGGGGGCTACACCTTC
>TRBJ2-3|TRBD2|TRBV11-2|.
CASSTISSGREDTQYF
TGTGCCAGCAGCACCATCTCCAGCGGGAGAGAAGATACGCAGTATTTT
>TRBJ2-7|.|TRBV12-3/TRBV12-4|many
CASSLGTRGYYEQYF
TGTGCCAGCAGTTTAGGAACACGCGGCTACTACGAGCAGTACTTC
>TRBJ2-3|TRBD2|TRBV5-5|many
CASSQYSGVRTDTQYF
TGTGCCAGCAGCCAATATAGCGGGGTGAGGACAGATACGCAGTATTTT
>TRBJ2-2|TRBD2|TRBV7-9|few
CASPRGGSSNTGELFF
TGTGCCAGTCCTCGGGGAGGGTCGTCGAACACCGGGGAGCTGTTTTTT
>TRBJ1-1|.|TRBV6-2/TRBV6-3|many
CASSYSRAENTEAFF
TGTGCCAGCAGTTACTCGAGGGCGGAGAACACTGAAGCTTTCTTT
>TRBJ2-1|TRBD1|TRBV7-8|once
CASSLDRGQGQNEQFF
TGTGCCAGCAGCTTAGATCGGGGACAGGGGCAGAATGAGCAGTTCTTC
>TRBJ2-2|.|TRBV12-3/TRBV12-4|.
CASSFSLAGRTGELFF
TGTGCCAGCAGTTTTTCCCTGGCTGGCCGCACCGGGGAGCTGTTTTTT
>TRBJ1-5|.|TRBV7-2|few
CASSLWGTGNQPQHF
TGTGCCAGCAGCTTATGGGGGACGGGAAATCAGCCCCAGCATTTT
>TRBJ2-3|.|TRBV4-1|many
CASSPDSRSTDTQYF
TGCGCCAGCAGCCCGGACTCGCGAAGCACAGATACGCAGTATTTT
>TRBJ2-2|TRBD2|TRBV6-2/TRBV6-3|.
CASRFLADTGELFF
TGTGCCAGCAGGTTTCTAGCGGACACCGGGGAGCTGTTTTTT
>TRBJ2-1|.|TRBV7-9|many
CASSDEAPEQFF
TGTGCCAGCAGCGATGAGGCCCCCGAGCAGTTCTTC
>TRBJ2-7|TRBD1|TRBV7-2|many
CASRSRDSSYEQYF
TGTGCCAGCAGATCCCGGGACAGTTCCTACGAGCAGTACTTC
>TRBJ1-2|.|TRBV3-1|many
CASSQVGRPYGYTF
TGTGCCAGCAGCCAAGTGGGAAGGCCTTATGGCTACACCTTC
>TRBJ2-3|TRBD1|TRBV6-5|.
CASSYGFSGGWDTQYF
TGTGCCAGCAGTTACGGATTCTCAGGGGGCTGGGATACGCAGTATTTT
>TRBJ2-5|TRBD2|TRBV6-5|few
CASTPLGGAAETQYF
TGTGCCAGCACCCCCCTCGGGGGGGCCGCGGAGACCCAGTACTTC
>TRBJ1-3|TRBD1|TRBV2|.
CASSEVMRGQGIYSGNTIYF
TGTGCCAGCAGTGAAGTAATGCGCGGACAGGGTATTTACTCTGGAAACACCATATATTTT
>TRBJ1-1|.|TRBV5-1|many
CASIATGTTEAFF
TGCGCCAGCATCGCAACAGGGACCACTGAAGCTTTCTTT
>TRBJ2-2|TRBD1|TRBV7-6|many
CASSLIQGAYTGELFF
TGTGCCAGCAGCTTAATACAGGGGGCGTACACCGGGGAGCTGTTTTTT
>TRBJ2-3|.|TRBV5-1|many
CASSFRGAGDTQYF
TGCGCCAGCAGCTTCCGCGGGGCCGGGGATACGCAGTATTTT
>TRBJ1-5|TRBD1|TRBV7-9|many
CASSLGAETGFAHNQPQHF
TGTGCCAGCAGCTTAGGGGCCGAGACAGGGTTCGCCCACAATCAGCCCCAGCATTTT
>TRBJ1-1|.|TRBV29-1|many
CSVARGGTEAFF
TGCAGCGTCGCAAGGGGCGGGACTGAAGCTTTCTTT
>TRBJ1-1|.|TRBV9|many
CASSVVSGDTEAFF
TGTGCCAGCAGCGTAGTATCCGGAGACACTGAAGCTTTCTTT
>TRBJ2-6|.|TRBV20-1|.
CSATRGNTASGANVLTF
TGCAGTGCTACCCGCGGCAACACCGCCTCTGGGGCCAACGTCCTGACTTTC
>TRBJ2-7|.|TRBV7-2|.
CASSFPGERTQQYF
TGTGCCAGCAGCTTCCCTGGGGAGCGTACTCAGCAGTACTTC
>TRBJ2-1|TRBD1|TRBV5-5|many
CASSEGQGRSYNEQFF
TGTGCCAGCAGCGAGGGACAGGGTCGGTCCTACAATGAGCAGTTCTTC
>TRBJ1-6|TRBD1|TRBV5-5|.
CASSLSQGADPYNSPLHF
TGTGCCAGCAGCTTGAGTCAGGGGGCGGACCCCTATAATTCACCCCTCCACTTT
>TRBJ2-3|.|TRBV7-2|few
CASSKTTILHTDTQYF
TGTGCCAGCAGCAAGACGACAATCCTGCACACAGATACGCAGTATTTT
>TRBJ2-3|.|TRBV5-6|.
CASSSRDSTNTQYF
TGTGCCAGCAGCTCCCGGGACTCCACCAATACGCAGTATTTT
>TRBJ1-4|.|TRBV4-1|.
CASSPKPGRTLIGSNEKLFF
TGCGCCAGCAGCCCAAAACCTGGACGGACTCTTATTGGTTCTAATGAAAAACTGTTTTTT
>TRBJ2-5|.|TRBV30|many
CAWLGRDEETQYF
TGTGCCTGGTTGGGAAGGGACGAAGAGACCCAGTACTTC
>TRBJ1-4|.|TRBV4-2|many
CASSQPAQSNEKLFF
TGTGCCAGCAGCCAACCGGCCCAGTCTAATGAAAAACTGTTTTTT
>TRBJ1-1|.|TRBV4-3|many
CASSQDSTSGRAFF
TGCGCCAGCAGCCAAGATTCGACCTCCGGTCGGGCTTTCTTT
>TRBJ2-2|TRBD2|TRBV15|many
CATSSYSGGAGELFF
TGTGCCACCAGCAGTTATAGCGGGGGGGCCGGGGAGCTGTTTTTT
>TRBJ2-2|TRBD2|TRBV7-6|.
CASSLTSGGPTVFTGELFF
TGTGCCAGCAGCTTAACTAGCGGGGGTCCTACTGTTTTCACCGGGGAGCTGTTTTTT
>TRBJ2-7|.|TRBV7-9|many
CASSLPRDTYEQYF
TGTGCCAGCAGCTTACCCAGGGACACCTACGAGCAGTACTTC
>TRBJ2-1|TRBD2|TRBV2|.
CASSDPSGAPYNEQFF
TGTGCCAGCAGTGATCCTAGCGGGGCCCCTTACAATGAGCAGTTCTTC
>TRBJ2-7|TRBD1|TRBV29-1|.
CSGGQGAYEQYF
TGCAGCGGGGGACAGGGGGCTTACGAGCAGTACTTC
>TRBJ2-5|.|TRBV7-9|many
CATRQFQETQYF
TGTGCCACTCGACAGTTCCAAGAGACCCAGTACTTC
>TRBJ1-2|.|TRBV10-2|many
CASSESVGATYGYTF
TGCGCCAGCAGTGAGTCGGTTGGGGCTACCTATGGCTACACCTTC
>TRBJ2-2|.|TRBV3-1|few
CASSQSVGELFF
TGTGCCAGCAGCCAATCTGTCGGGGAGCTGTTTTTT
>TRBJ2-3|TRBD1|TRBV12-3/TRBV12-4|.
CASSSDRGRISTDTQYF
TGTGCCAGCAGTTCGGACAGGGGCAGGATAAGCACAGATACGCAGTATTTT